This TCR beta chain was observed in a study of blood T cells in healthy people across ages (dated by TCRdb to 2015 to 2017). General notes on the study: In model experiments, roughly one uniquely barcoded TCR beta cDNA molecule per two T cells was captured by template switching. Using deep sequencing normalized with unique cDNA molecular identifiers, the study measured how TCR beta repertoire diversity changes with age. Four age groups were formed from the donors: young (average about 17 years), middle-aged (around 39), aged (62) and long-lived (around 82). The study analyzed two additional independent replicas of 1 million unique cDNA reads from the same blood draw for two donors, one aged 18 to 29 and one aged 80 or older. Points the paper makes about the study in general: Observed TCR beta diversity per million T cells fell roughly linearly with age, and a significant reduction was already apparent by age roughly 40. A strong correlation was found between observed TCR beta diversity and the percentage of naive T cells measured by flow cytometry. Since profiling was done on bulk unsorted PBMCs, naive and antigen-experienced compartments could not be conclusively compared. Compared with the aged group, the long-lived group had more naive CD4+ T cells, fewer expanded clones and increased TCR diversity, suggesting age selection. Estimates of total diversity from one million sequenced T cells were regarded as lower bounds and underestimates. Because the CMV infection status of the donors was unknown, age-related changes in expanded clonotypes may potentially have been confounded.

Receptor libraries were prepared by 5' RACE. The instrument given in TCRdb is Illumina HiSeq 2500. The second PCR ran for roughly 7 to 11 cycles and used a J-beta primer mix along with a sample-barcoded 5' primer. A unique molecular identifier was introduced onto each TCR beta cDNA molecule by a template-switch 5' adaptor carrying 12 random nucleotides. At least 2.5 million CDR3-containing paired-end reads were obtained from each sample. All of the RNA was converted into first-strand cDNA using the Mint cDNA synthesis kit, with a TRBC-specific oligonucleotide serving as the primer. Following uracil-DNA glycosylase treatment, all cDNA underwent a first 18-cycle PCR with the universal primers M1SS and BC2_uni_R. The original methods were these. Each sample was normalized by randomly selecting 1 million high-quality reads, each carrying a distinct molecular identifier. Reads with shared molecular identifiers were discarded instead of being binned into consensus sequences. CDR3 identification, clonotype clustering and error correction used MiTCR with a Q25 quality threshold and the strictest error-elimination algorithm. A nonparametric unseen species model with Euler transformation was used to estimate lower-bound total TCR beta diversity. Clones were called with MiXCR by TCRdb after fastp trimmed the public reads at Q25, and only in-frame beta chains were retained. Rows are unified per CDR3 protein, each entry keeping the most common DNA and genes. The V and J calls, along with clone size, are taken from TCRdb and not from the paper's own processing. Across this sample there are around 500,000 distinct CDR3 sequences, with about 29% seen only once. The biggest ten clones account for approximately 3.7% of the sample.

CDR3 length: 16 amino acids, cysteine to phenylalanine. Only the CDR3 DNA stays, 48 bases, in frame from base 1. CDR1 and CDR2 (SGHRS, YFSETQ) derive from the germline V gene. V is pared back by 0 bases and J by 4 bases, with 13 bases lying between the germline termini. Donors were 39 systemically healthy Caucasian individuals from Russia aged roughly 6 to 90 years. Each donor gave 8 to 10 milliliters of peripheral blood, drawn into EDTA-treated Vacutainer tubes. Ficoll-Paque density-gradient centrifugation was used to isolate PBMCs, with at least 6 million obtained per sample. Total RNA was extracted from PBMCs with Trizol reagent, with at least 5.5 micrograms obtained per sample. For every donor, an aliquot of PBMCs went through flow cytometry to measure the percentages of naive CD45RAhigh/CD27high T cells. Of note for this clonotype: Its antigen is unknown. Per-base quality was not reported, and no clone a single base away is much larger than it.

The data were also submitted as part of a second study, on T cells of mothers and their children. The second study's authors report: The donors were nine systemically healthy Caucasian individuals, made up of three mothers and their six children. cDNA synthesis consumed the entire amount of extracted RNA, loaded at approximately 1.5 ug RNA in each 15 ul reaction. In the second PCR, the M1S primer introduced both the sample barcodes and 2-4 random nucleotides. Over 9 million TCR beta CDR3 reads were obtained for each mother, and about 3 million reads were obtained for each child. TCR recombination output is similarly shaped by thymic selection in related and unrelated pairs, with a minor effect exerted by inherited differences. Normalized repertoire overlap was always slightly but never significantly higher in related than unrelated mother-child pairs. With a sensitivity of approximately 100 clones per million clonotypes, no persistent microchimeric T cell clones were detected. The study used deep NGS to compare TCR beta repertoires of mothers and children, seeking features distinguishing related mother-child pairs from unrelated individuals. The mean age was roughly 36 +/- 4 years for the mothers and about 12 +/- 4 years for the children. After adapter ligation was performed with NEBNext reagents, the libraries were sequenced on an Illumina HiSeq 2000 with 100+100 nt paired-end reads. To avoid cross-contamination, the mother libraries and the child libraries were prepared a month apart and sequenced in separate runs. Between 500,000 and 2,000,000 distinct TCR beta clonotypes were identified per donor. Naive TCR beta clonotypes were estimated from low-frequency clonotypes matched to each donor's FACS-determined naive share, without sorting.

The sample taken for sequencing was blood. The TCR originated in a boy younger than 10 in good health. The chain uses TRBV5-1 and TRBJ2-2, and TRBD2 may be the D gene, going by 5 matching bases. The CDR3 sequence is CASSLVHGEITGELFF. The DNA sequence reads TGCGCCAGCAGCTTGGTCCACGGGGAGATCACCGGGGAGCTGTTTTTT. This CDR3, with the reference TRBV5-1 and TRBJ2-2 proteins standing in past its ends, gives the full variable domain KAGVTQTPRYLIKTRGQQVTLSCSPISGHRSVSWYQQTPGQGLQFLFEYFSETQRNKGNFPGRFSGRQFSNSRSEMNVSTLELGDSALYLCASSLVHGEITGELFFGEGSRLTVL.